This record covers a single TCR beta chain. V lost 5 bases to trimming and J lost 8 bases; unmatched junction nucleotides: 2. The CDR3 is made up of 11 amino acids. Germline lookup yields CDR1 DFQATT and CDR2 SNEGSKA (reference sequence). The sample is drawn from a study of T cells in Graves' hyperthyroidism and ophthalmopathy. RNA transcripts gave rise to amplified TCR beta CDR3 regions. TCR CDR3 underwent first-round RT-PCR with the HTBI primer set. TCRdb called the multiplex PCR reads again in MiXCR, with one record for every CDR3 protein. The sample lists approximately 720,000 distinct CDR3 sequences, 15% to 20% occurring once.

This TCR derives from a woman aged 50 to 60 with Graves' hyperthyroidism that later progressed to Graves' ophthalmopathy. The chain couples TRBV20-1 to TRBJ1-2; 10 bases agree with TRBD1. What was sequenced was blood. This chain's CDR3 is CSAGTGAGYTF. CDR3 DNA: TGCAGTGCTGGGACAGGGGCCGGCTACACCTTC.